This TCR beta chain was captured in a study of cytomegalovirus exposure and HLA in healthy donors. Study-wide points: The study labeled about 160 TCR beta chains cytomegalovirus-associated.

PCR used 60 Vbeta primers and 13 Jbeta primers. Sequenced by immunoSEQ multiplex PCR; TCRdb stores in-frame clones only, minus some. The table lists roughly 200,000 clones, approximately 80% of them singletons. V shed 0 bases and J 3 bases; nucleotides not matched to a gene: 9. Germline-derived CDR1 and CDR2 are SGHNT and YYREEE (reference sequence). The length of the CDR3 is 19 residues. A word on this clone: Its antigen is currently unknown.

The receptor comes from a boy younger than 18 in good health and CMV-seronegative. The sample consisted of PBMCs. The rearrangement links TRBV5-4 to TRBJ2-6; the match to TRBD2 covers 10 bases. CDR3 DNA: TGTGCCAGCAGCTTGGGAGCGGGAGGGCCCAGAAATGGGGCCAACGTCCTGACTTTC. It translates to CASSLGAGGPRNGANVLTF.